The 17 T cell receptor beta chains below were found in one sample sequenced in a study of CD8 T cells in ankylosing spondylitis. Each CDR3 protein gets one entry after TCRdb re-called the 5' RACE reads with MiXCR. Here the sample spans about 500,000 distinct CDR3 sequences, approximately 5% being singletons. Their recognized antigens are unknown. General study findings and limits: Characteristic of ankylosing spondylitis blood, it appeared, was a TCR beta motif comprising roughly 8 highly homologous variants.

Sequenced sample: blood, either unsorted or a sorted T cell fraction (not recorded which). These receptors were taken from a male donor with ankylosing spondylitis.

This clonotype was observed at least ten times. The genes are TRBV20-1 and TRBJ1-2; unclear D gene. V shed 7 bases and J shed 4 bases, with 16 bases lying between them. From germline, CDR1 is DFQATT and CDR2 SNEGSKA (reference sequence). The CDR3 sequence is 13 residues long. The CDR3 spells CSGTTNPSYGYTF. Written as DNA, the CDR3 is TGCAGTGGTACGACAAATCCATCCTATGGCTACACCTTC.

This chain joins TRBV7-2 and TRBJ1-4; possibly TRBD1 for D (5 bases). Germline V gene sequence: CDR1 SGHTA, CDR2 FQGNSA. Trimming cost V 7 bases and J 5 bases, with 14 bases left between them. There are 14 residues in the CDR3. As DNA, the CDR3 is TGTGCCAGCAAATACCGGGACCTCAATGAAAAACTGTTTTTT. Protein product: CASKYRDLNEKLFF.

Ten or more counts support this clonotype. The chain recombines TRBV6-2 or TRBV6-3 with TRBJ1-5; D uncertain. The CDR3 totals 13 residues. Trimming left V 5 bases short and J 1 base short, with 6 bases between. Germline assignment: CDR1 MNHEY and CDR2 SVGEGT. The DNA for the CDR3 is TGTGCCAGCAGTGACCGGAGCAATCAGCCCCAGCATTTT. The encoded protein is CASSDRSNQPQHF.

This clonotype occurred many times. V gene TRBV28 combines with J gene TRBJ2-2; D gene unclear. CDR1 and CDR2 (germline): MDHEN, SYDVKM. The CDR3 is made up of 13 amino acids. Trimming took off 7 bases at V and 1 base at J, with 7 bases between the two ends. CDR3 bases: TGTGCCAGCAATGGATTGAACACCGGGGAGCTGTTTTTT. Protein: CASNGLNTGELFF.

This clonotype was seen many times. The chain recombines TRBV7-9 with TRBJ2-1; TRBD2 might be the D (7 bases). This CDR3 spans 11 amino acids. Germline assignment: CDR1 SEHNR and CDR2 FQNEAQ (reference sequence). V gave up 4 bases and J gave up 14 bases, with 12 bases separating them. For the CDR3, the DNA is TGTGCCAGCAGCTGGGGGAGGGGGAAGTTCTTC. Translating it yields CASSWGRGKFF.

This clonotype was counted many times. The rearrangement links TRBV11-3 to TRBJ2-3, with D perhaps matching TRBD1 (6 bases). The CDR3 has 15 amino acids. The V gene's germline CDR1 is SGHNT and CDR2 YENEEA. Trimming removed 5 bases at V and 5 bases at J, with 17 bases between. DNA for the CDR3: TGTGCCAGCAGCCACCGCAGGGGAAGTCGAGATACGCAGTATTTT. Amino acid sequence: CASSHRRGSRDTQYF.

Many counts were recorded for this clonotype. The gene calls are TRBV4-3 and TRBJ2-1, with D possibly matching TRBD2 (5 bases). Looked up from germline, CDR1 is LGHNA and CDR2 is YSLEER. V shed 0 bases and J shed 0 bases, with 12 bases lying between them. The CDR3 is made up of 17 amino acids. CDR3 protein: CASSQDLATRSYNEQFF. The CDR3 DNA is TGCGCCAGCAGCCAAGACTTAGCGACCCGCTCCTACAATGAGCAGTTCTTC.

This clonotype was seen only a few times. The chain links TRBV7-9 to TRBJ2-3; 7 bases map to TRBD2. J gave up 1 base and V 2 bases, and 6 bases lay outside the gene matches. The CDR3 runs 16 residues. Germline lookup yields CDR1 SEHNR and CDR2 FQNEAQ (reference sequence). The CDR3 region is CASSLSGASGTDTQYF. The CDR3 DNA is TGTGCCAGCAGCTTAAGCGGGGCCTCGGGCACAGATACGCAGTATTTT.

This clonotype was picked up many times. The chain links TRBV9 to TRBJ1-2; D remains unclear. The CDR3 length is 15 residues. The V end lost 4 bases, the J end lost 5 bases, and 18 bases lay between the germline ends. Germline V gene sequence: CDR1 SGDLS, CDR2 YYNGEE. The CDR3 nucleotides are TGTGCCAGCAGCCCCCGACCGTATCGGGGTTATGGCTACACCTTC. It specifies CASSPRPYRGYGYTF.

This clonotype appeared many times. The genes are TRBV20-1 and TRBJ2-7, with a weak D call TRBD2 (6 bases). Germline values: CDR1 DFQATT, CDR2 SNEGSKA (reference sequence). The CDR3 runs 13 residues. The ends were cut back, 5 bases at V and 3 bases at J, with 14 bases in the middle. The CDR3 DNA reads TGCAGTGCTCCCCAAGGAGGGAGCTACGAGCAGTACTTC. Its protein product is CSAPQGGSYEQYF.

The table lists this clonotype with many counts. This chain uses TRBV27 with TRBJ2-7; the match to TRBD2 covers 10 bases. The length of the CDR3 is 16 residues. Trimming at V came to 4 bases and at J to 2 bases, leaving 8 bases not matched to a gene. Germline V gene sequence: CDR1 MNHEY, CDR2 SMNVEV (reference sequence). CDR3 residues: CASSSRTSGPTYEQYF. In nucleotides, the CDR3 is TGTGCCAGCAGTTCTAGGACTAGCGGCCCTACCTACGAGCAGTACTTC.

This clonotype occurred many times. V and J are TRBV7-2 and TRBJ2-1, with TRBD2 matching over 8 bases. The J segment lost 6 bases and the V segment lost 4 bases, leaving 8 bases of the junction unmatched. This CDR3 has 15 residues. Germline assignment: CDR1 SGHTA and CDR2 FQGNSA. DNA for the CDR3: TGTGCCAGCAGCTGGATCGGGGGGGGAGTCAATGAGCAGTTCTTC. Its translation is CASSWIGGGVNEQFF.

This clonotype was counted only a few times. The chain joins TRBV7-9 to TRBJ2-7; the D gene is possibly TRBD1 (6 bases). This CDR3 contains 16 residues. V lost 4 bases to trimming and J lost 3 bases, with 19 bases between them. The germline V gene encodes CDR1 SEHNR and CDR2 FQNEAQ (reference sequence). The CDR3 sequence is CASSSTGMRGGYEQYF. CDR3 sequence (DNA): TGTGCCAGCAGCTCCACAGGGATGCGAGGTGGCTACGAGCAGTACTTC.

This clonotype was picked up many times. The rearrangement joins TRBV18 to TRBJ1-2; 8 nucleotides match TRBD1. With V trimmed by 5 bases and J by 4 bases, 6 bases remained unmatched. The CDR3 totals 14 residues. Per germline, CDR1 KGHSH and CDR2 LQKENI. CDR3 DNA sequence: TGTGCCAGCTCAGCCGGGACAGGAGGCTATGGCTACACCTTC. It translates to CASSAGTGGYGYTF.

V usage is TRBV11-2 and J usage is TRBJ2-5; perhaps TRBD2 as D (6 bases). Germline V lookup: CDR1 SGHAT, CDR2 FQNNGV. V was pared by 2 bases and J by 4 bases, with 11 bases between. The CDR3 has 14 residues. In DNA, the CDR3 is TGTGCCAGCAGCTTACTCGGGAGCAGAGAGACCCAGTACTTC. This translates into CASSLLGSRETQYF.

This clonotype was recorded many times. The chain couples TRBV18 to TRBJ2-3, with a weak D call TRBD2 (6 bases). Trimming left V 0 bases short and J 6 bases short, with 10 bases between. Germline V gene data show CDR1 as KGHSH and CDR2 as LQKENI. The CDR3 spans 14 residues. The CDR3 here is CASSPPSRGDTQYF. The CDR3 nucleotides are TGTGCCAGCTCACCACCGAGCCGGGGGGATACGCAGTATTTT.

CDR3 sequence reads: CASSPVSGQTWQFF. In DNA form, the CDR3 reads TGTGCCAGCTCACCCGTCAGTGGGCAGACATGGCAGTTCTTC. The chain employs TRBV18 and TRBJ2-1; the D is unclear. Germline CDR1 is KGHSH and CDR2 is LQKENI. Trimming cost V 3 bases and J 12 bases, with 18 bases left between them. This CDR3 is built from 14 residues.